Sequencing of this T cell receptor beta chain was carried out in a study of shared clonotypes between healthy human individuals. Germline loops: CDR1 LNHDA, CDR2 SQIVND (reference sequence). The CDR3 length is 16 residues. V dropped 2 bases and J dropped 4 bases, with 17 bases sitting between them. Per the original data handling: Sequence data from immunoSEQ were junction-only and lacked quality scores; consequently, filtering differed. Clones were sequenced by immunoSEQ multiplex PCR, and TCRdb holds only the in-frame ones, with some missing. V and J calls and clone size come straight from that table; D and trimming were deduced from the DNA. Of 1.6 million or so clones listed, 96% are singletons. Donors, without exception, were Caucasian adults residing in Nashville, Tennessee.

The material sequenced was naive CD4+ T cells sorted from blood. Subset: CD45RA+ positively selected. The gene calls are TRBV19 and TRBJ1-1, with D maybe TRBD1 (5 bases). The sequence was obtained from a man aged 25 to 40 in good health. The CDR3 DNA sequence: TGTGCCAGTAGTATAAGGGCACAGGCAAGACTCACTGAAGCTTTCTTT. Translation: CASSIRAQARLTEAFF.